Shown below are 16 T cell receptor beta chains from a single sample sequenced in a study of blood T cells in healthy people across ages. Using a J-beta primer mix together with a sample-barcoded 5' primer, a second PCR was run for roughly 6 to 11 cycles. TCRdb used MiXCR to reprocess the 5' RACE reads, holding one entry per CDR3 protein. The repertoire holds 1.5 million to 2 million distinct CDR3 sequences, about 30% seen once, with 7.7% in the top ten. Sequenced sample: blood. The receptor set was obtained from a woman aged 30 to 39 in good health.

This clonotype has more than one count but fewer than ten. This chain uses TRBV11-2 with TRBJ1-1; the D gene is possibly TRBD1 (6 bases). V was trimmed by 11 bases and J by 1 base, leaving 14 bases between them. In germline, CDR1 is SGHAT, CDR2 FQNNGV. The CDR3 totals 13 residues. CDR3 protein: CAASRGRNTEAFF. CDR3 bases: TGTGCCGCATCCAGGGGCCGGAACACTGAAGCTTTCTTT.

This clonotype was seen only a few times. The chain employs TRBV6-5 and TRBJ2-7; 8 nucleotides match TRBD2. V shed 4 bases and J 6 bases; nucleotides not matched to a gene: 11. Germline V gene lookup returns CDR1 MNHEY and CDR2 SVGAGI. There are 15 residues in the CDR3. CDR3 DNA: TGTGCCAGCAGTTCCCTAGCGGGCCGGGTAGGCGAGCAGTACTTC. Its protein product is CASSSLAGRVGEQYF.

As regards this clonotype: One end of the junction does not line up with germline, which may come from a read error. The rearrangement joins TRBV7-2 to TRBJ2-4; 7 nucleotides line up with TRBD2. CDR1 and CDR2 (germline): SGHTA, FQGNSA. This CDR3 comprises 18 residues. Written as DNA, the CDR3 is TGTGTCAGCAGCTTAAGTCCCGCAGCGGGAATCGGAGAAAACATTCAGTACTTC. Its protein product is CVSSLSPAAGIGENIQYF.

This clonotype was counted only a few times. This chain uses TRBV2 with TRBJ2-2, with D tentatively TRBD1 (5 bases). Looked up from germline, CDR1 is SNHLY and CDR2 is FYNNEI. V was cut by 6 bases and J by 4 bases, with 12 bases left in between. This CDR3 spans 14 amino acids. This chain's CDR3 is CASRKPGATGELFF. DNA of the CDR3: TGTGCCAGCAGAAAACCTGGGGCCACCGGGGAGCTGTTTTTT. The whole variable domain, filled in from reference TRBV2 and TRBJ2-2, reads EPEVTQTPSHQVTQMGQEVILRCVPISNHLYFYWYRQILGQKVEFLVSFYNNEISEKSEIFDDQFSVERPDGSNFTLKIRSTKLEDSAMYFCASRKPGATGELFFGEGSRLTVL.

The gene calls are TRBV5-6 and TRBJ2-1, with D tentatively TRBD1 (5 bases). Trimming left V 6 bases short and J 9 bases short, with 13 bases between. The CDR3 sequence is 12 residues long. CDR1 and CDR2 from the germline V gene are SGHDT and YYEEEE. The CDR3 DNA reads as TGTGCCAGCAACCAGGGTTCCGGTGAGCAGTTCTTC. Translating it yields CASNQGSGEQFF. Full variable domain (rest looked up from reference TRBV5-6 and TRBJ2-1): DAGVTQSPTHLIKTRGQQVTLRCSPKSGHDTVSWYQQALGQGPQFIFQYYEEEERQRGNFPDRFSGHQFPNYSSELNVNALLLGDSALYLCASNQGSGEQFFGPGTRLTVL.

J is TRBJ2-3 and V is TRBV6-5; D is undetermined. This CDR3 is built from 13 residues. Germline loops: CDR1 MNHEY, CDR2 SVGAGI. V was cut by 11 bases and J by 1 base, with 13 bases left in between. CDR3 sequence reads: CAVEVEGTDTQYF. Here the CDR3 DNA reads TGTGCCGTTGAGGTTGAGGGCACAGATACGCAGTATTTT.

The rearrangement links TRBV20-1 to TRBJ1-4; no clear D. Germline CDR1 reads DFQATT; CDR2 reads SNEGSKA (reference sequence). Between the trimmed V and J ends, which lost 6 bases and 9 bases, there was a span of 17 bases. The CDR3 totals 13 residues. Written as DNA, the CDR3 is TGCAGTGCACCGGCAGAAGAGATGAAAAAACTGTTTTTT. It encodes CSAPAEEMKKLFF.

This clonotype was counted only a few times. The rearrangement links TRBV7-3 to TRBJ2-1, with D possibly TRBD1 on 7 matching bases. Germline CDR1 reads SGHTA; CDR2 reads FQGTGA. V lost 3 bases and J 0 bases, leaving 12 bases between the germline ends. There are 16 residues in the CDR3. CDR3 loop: CASSLEGAISYNEQFF. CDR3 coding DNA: TGTGCCAGCAGCTTGGAGGGGGCGATCTCCTACAATGAGCAGTTCTTC. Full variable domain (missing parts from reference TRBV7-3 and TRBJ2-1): GAGVSQTPSNKVTEKGKYVELRCDPISGHTALYWYRQSLGQGPEFLIYFQGTGAADDSGLPNDRFFAVRPEGSVSTLKIQRTERGDSAVYLCASSLEGAISYNEQFFGPGTRLTVL.

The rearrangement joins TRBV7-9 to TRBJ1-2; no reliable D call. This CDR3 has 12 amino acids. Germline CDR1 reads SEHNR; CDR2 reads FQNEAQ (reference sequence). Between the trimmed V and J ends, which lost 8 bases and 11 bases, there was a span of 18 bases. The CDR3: CASGSPPMGYTF. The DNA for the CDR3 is TGTGCCAGCGGCTCTCCCCCTATGGGGTACACCTTC. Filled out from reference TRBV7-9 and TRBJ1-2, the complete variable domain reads DTGVSQNPRHKITKRGQNVTFRCDPISEHNRLYWYRQTLGQGPEFLTYFQNEAQLEKSRLLSDRFSAERPKGSFSTLEIQRTEQGDSAMYLCASGSPPMGYTFGSGTRLTVV.

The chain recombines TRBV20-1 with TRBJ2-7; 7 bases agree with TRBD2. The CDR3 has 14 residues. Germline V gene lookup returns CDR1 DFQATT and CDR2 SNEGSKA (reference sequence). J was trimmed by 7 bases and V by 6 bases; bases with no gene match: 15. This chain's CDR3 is CSAQGPYSGDEQYF. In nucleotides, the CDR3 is TGCAGTGCACAAGGTCCATACAGCGGGGATGAGCAGTACTTC.

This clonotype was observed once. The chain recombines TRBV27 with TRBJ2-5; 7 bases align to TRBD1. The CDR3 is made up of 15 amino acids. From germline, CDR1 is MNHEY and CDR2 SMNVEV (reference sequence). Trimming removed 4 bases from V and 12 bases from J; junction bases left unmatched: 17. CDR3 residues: CASSSQGTGAESKYF. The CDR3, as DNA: TGTGCCAGCAGTTCACAAGGAACAGGGGCGGAATCGAAGTACTTC.

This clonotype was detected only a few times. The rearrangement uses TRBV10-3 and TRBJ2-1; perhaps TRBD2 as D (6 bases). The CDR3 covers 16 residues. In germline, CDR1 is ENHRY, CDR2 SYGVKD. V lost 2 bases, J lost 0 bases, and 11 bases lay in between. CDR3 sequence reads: CAISEGLSRSYNEQFF. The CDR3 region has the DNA TGTGCCATCAGTGAGGGACTATCCCGCTCCTACAATGAGCAGTTCTTC.

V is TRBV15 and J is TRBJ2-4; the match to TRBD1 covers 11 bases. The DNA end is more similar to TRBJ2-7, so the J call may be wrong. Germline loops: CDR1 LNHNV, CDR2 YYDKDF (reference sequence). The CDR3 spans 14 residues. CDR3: CATSSGTGGVEQYF. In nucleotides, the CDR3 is TGTGCCACCAGCTCCGGGACAGGGGGAGTCGAGCAGTACTTC.

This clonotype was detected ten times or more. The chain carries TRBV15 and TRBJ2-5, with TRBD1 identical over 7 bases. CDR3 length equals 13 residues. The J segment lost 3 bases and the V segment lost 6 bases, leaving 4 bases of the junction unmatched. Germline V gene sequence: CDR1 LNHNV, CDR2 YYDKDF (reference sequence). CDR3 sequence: CATSTDREETQYF. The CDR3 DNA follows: TGTGCCACCAGTACCGACAGGGAAGAGACCCAGTACTTC.

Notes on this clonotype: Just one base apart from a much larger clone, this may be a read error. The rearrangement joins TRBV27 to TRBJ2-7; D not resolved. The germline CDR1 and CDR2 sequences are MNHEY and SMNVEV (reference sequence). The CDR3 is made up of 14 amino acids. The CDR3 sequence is CASSPTGSQSERYF. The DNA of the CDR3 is TGTGCCAGCAGTCCCACGGGCTCACAGAGCGAGCGGTACTTC.

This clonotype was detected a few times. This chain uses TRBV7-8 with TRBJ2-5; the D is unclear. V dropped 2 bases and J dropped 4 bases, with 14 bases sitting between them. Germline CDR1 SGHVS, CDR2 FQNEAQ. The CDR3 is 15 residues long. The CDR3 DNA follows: TGTGCCAGCAGCTTAAGAACGTTTGTTGCAGAGACCCAGTACTTC. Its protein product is CASSLRTFVAETQYF.